This T cell receptor (beta chain) was sequenced during a study of patients and donors after allogeneic stem cell transplantation. From the RT-PCR reads, TCRdb called clonotypes with MiXCR, one entry per CDR3 protein. The repertoire holds about 960,000 distinct CDR3 sequences, with over 15% as singletons. The CDR3 extends over 13 amino acids. V was clipped by 4 bases and J by 4 bases, with 8 bases between them. CDR1 is KGHSH, CDR2 LQKENI, per germline. The V and J genes are TRBV18 and TRBJ2-1; a possible D gene is TRBD1 (6 bases). The TCR comes from a human donor who was either an allogeneic HSCT recipient or a stem cell or donor lymphocyte infusion donor (not recorded which). It is not recorded whose cells these are; they may come from a transplant donor. The sample was blood, either unsorted or a sorted T cell fraction (not recorded which). For the CDR3, the DNA is TGTGCCAGCTCACGGACAGTATACAATGAGCAGTTCTTC. Translating it yields CASSRTVYNEQFF.